This TCR beta chain was sequenced in a study of blood T cell repertoires in COVID-19. Turning to the study itself: The analysed material was cDNA or gDNA that came from T cells, B-cell-depleted T cells, or PBMCs.

Per the germline V gene, CDR1 is SGHNT and CDR2 is YENEEA. V dropped 0 bases and J dropped 7; count of bases not matched to a gene: 11. The CDR3 is 16 residues long. In the original processing: Scientists estimated how many nucleated cells there were by amplifying reference gene primers. Assay used: immunoSEQ multiplex PCR; TCRdb lists only in-frame clones, some missing. The V and J calls and clone size were taken over from that table, and D and trimming were inferred from the DNA. The sample lists about 75,000 clones, around 89% occurring once. Sample: peripheral blood. The sequence derives from a human donor in a cohort sampled during active COVID-19. This rearrangement joins TRBV11-3 to TRBJ2-7; 8 nucleotides match TRBD1. CDR3 bases: TGTGCCAGCAGCTTAGAGGAGGCAGGGGGCGCGGGAGAGCAGTACTTC. The encoded protein is CASSLEEAGGAGEQYF.